The rows below give T cell receptor beta chains drawn from one sample of a study of shared clonotypes between healthy human individuals. Libraries were prepared by immunoSEQ multiplex PCR; TCRdb keeps only in-frame clonotypes and omits some of them. There are some 2,000,000 clones in the sample; nearly 97% occur only once, and approximately 0.13% lies in the top ten. The specimen was naive CD4+ T cells sorted from blood. These receptors came from a man aged 18 to 29 in good health. Each CDR3 is given without its conserved first and last residue.

len: 12
v_gene: TRBV5-1
j_gene: TRBJ2-5
CDR3aa: ASSLTGGKETQY

len: 11
v_gene: TRBV9
j_gene: TRBJ1-1
CDR3aa: ASSAGTSPEAF

len: 9
v_gene: TRBV30
j_gene: TRBJ1-1
CDR3aa: AWRTNTEAF

len: 14
v_gene: TRBV6-6
j_gene: TRBJ2-2
CDR3aa: ASSYRPGGNTGELF

len: 13
v_gene: TRBV19
j_gene: TRBJ2-2
CDR3aa: ASSIGAGTTGELF

len: 13
v_gene: TRBV7-9
j_gene: TRBJ1-2
CDR3aa: ASSLVQAVNYGYT

len: 12
v_gene: TRBV5-5
j_gene: TRBJ1-2
CDR3aa: ASSPSRGDYGYT

len: 11
v_gene: TRBV28
j_gene: TRBJ1-5
CDR3aa: ASSEVSNQPQH

len: 10
v_gene: TRBV7-9
j_gene: TRBJ1-3
CDR3aa: ASSPSGNTIY

len: 9
v_gene: TRBV18
j_gene: TRBJ2-7
CDR3aa: ASSPQTEQY

len: 12
v_gene: TRBV10-3
j_gene: TRBJ2-1
CDR3aa: AISESYRVDEQF

len: 11
v_gene: TRBV30
j_gene: TRBJ2-7
CDR3aa: AWYRVDRYEQY

len: 14
v_gene: TRBV18
j_gene: TRBJ2-7
CDR3aa: ASSPERGGIGYEQY

len: 10
v_gene: TRBV6-4
j_gene: TRBJ2-2
CDR3aa: ASSADTGELF

len: 13
v_gene: TRBV4-1
j_gene: TRBJ2-5
CDR3aa: ASSQIGRIQETQY

len: 12
v_gene: TRBV5-4
j_gene: TRBJ1-1
CDR3aa: ASSLAGGYTEAF

len: 15
v_gene: TRBV11-2
j_gene: TRBJ2-2
CDR3aa: ASSEDRQRSNTGELF

len: 13
v_gene: TRBV6-5
j_gene: TRBJ1-2
CDR3aa: ASSSTRDGGYGYT

len: 15
v_gene: TRBV9
j_gene: TRBJ1-2
CDR3aa: ASSVAEVVRGASGYT

len: 14
v_gene: TRBV6-1
j_gene: TRBJ1-1
CDR3aa: ASSEVATVINTEAF

len: 13
v_gene: TRBV9
j_gene: TRBJ2-2
CDR3aa: ASSARRGDTGELF

len: 9
v_gene: TRBV29-1
j_gene: TRBJ2-1
CDR3aa: SVWTYNEQF

len: 13
v_gene: TRBV5-1
j_gene: TRBJ1-4
CDR3aa: ASAPQGANNEKLF

len: 13
v_gene: TRBV30
j_gene: TRBJ1-5
CDR3aa: AWSRTGSEYQPQH

len: 13
v_gene: TRBV10-2
j_gene: TRBJ1-5
CDR3aa: ASSEGQFSNQPQH

len: 11
v_gene: TRBV28
j_gene: TRBJ2-5
CDR3aa: ASRGAKLETQY

len: 12
v_gene: TRBV5-1
j_gene: TRBJ2-2
CDR3aa: ASSLGLAGGELF

len: 13
v_gene: TRBV5-5
j_gene: TRBJ2-1
CDR3aa: ASSLGQGSYNEQF

len: 13
v_gene: TRBV7-2
j_gene: TRBJ2-3
CDR3aa: ASSLGGWRTDTQY

len: 11
v_gene: TRBV5-1
j_gene: TRBJ2-3
CDR3aa: ASRVEGTDTQY

len: 11
v_gene: TRBV2
j_gene: TRBJ2-2
CDR3aa: ASTTREGGELF

len: 15
v_gene: TRBV30
j_gene: TRBJ1-5
CDR3aa: AWSQRIGGLSNQPQH

len: 12
v_gene: TRBV10-3
j_gene: TRBJ2-7
CDR3aa: AISGQDGTYEQY

len: 12
v_gene: TRBV5-4
j_gene: TRBJ1-1
CDR3aa: ASSVGRVNTEAF

len: 9
v_gene: TRBV7-9
j_gene: TRBJ2-3
CDR3aa: ASTHTDTQY

len: 12
v_gene: TRBV28
j_gene: TRBJ1-1
CDR3aa: ASSLSGGSTEAF

len: 8
v_gene: TRBV20-1
j_gene: TRBJ1-1
CDR3aa: SARSTEAF

len: 12
v_gene: TRBV7-3
j_gene: TRBJ1-2
CDR3aa: ASSPQSGNYGYT

len: 13
v_gene: TRBV6-5
j_gene: TRBJ2-5
CDR3aa: ASSSPASGRETQY

len: 13
v_gene: TRBV11-2
j_gene: TRBJ2-5
CDR3aa: ASSLTSGGEGTQY

len: 11
v_gene: TRBV5-1
j_gene: TRBJ1-6
CDR3aa: ASSSRRGSPLH

len: 13
v_gene: TRBV27
j_gene: TRBJ1-5
CDR3aa: ASSLSPLRDQPQH